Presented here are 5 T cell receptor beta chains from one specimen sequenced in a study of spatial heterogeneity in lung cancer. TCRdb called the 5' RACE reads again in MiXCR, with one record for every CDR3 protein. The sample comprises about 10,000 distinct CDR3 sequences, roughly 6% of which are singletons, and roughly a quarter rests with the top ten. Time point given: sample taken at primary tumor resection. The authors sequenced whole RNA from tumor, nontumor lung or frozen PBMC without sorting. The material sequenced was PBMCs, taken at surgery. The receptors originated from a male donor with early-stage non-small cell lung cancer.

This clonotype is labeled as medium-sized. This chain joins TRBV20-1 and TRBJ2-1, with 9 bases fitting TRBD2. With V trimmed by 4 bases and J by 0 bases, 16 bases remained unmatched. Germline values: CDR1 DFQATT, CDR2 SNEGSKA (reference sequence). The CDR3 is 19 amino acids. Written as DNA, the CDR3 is TGCAGTGCTACCAGCGGGGGAGCGGGGGGCCCTAGCTCCTACAATGAGCAGTTCTTC. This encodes CSATSGGAGGPSSYNEQFF.

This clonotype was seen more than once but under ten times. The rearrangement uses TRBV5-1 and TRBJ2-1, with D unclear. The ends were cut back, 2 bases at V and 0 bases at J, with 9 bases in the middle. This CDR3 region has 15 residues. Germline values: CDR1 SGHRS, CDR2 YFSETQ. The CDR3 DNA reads TGCGCCAGCAGCTTCGGTTTCGGCTCCTACAATGAGCAGTTCTTC. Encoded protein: CASSFGFGSYNEQFF.

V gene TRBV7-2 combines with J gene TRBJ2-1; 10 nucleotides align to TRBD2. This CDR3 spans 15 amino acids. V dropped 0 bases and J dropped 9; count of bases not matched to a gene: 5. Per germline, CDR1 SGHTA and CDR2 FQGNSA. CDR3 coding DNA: TGTGCCAGCAGCTTAGCGCTAGCGGGAGTGGGTGAGCAGTTCTTC. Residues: CASSLALAGVGEQFF.

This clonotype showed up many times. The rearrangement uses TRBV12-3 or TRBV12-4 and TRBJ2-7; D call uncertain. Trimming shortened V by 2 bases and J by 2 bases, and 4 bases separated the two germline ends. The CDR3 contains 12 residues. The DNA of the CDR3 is TGTGCCAGCAGTTTACCCCCCTACGAGCAGTACTTC. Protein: CASSLPPYEQYF.

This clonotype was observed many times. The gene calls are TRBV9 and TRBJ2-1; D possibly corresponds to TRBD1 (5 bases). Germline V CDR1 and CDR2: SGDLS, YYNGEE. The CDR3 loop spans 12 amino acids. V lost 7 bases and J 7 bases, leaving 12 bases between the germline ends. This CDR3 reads CASAQGGNEQFF. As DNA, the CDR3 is TGTGCCAGCGCCCAGGGCGGAAATGAGCAGTTCTTC.